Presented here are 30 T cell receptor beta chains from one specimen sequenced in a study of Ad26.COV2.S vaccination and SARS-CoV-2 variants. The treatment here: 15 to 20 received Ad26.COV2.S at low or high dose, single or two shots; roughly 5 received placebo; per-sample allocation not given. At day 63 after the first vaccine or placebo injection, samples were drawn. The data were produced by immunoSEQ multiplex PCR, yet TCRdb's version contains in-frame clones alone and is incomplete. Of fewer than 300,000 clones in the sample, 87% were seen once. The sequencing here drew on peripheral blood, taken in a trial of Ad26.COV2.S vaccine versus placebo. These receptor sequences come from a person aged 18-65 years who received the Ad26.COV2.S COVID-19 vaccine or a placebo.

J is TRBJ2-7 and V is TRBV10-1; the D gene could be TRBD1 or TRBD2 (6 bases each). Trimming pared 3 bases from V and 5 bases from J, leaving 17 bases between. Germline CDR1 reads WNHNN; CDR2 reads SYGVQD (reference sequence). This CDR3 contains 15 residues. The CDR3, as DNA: TGCGCCAGCAGTGAAAAGGCGGAGGGGGATCACGAGCAGTACTTC. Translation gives CASSEKAEGDHEQYF.

The CDR3 spells CASSLGVREQYF. Here the CDR3 DNA reads TGTGCCAGCAGCTTAGGGGTTCGCGAGCAGTACTTC. V is TRBV7-2 and J is TRBJ2-7; no definite D call. This CDR3 contains 12 residues. Trimming took 1 base from V and 6 from J, leaving 7 bases between them. Germline V gene lookup returns CDR1 SGHTA and CDR2 FQGNSA.

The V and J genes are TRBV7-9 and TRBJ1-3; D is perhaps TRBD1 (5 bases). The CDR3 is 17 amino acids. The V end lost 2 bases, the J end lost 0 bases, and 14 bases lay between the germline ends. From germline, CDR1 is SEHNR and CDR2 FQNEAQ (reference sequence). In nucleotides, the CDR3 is TGTGCCAGCAGCTTAAGGTCCGGGACCAGCTCTGGAAACACCATATATTTT. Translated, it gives CASSLRSGTSSGNTIYF.

The CDR3 DNA sequence: TGTGCCAGCAGCGCGCCGGGACAGCCCTACGAGCAGTACTTC. Translation: CASSAPGQPYEQYF. The chain recombines TRBV11-2 with TRBJ2-7, with 7 bases fitting TRBD1. With 5 bases clipped from V and 2 bases from J, the junction kept 6 bases outside the gene matches. The length of the CDR3 is 14 residues. Germline V gives CDR1 SGHAT, CDR2 FQNNGV. Filled out from reference TRBV11-2 and TRBJ2-7, the complete variable domain reads EAGVAQSPRYKIIEKRQSVAFWCNPISGHATLYWYQQILGQGPKLLIQFQNNGVVDDSQLPKDRFSAERLKGVDSTLKIQPAKLEDSAVYLCASSAPGQPYEQYFGPGTRLTVT.

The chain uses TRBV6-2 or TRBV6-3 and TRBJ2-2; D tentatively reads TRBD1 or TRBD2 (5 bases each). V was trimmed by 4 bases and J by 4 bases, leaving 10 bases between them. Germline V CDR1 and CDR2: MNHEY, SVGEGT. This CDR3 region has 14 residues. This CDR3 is CASSWGSGTGELFF. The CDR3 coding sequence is TGTGCCAGCAGTTGGGGGTCGGGCACCGGGGAGCTGTTTTTT.

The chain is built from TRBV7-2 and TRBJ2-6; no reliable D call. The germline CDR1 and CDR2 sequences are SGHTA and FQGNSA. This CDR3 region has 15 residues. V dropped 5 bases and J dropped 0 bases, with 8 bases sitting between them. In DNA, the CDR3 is TGTGCCAGCAGCCTCATTAACTCTGGGGCCAACGTCCTGACTTTC. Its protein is CASSLINSGANVLTF.

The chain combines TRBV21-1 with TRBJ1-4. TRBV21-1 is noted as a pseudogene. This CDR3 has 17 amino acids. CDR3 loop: CASSKGEGRGTNEKLFF. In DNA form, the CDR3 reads TGTGCCAGCAGCAAAGGGGAGGGACGGGGAACTAATGAAAAACTGTTTTTT.

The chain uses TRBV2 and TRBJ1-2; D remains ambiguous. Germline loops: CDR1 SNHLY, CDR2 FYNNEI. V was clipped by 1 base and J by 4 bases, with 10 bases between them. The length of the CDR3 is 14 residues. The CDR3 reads CASSEVSRGYGYTF. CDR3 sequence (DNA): TGTGCCAGCAGTGAAGTAAGCCGGGGCTATGGCTACACCTTC.

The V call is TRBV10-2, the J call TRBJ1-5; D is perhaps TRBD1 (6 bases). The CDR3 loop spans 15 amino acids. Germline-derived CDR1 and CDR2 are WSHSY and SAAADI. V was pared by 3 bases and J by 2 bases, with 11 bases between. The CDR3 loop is CASSERGPGNQPQHF. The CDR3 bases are TGCGCCAGCAGTGAACGGGGGCCCGGCAATCAGCCCCAGCATTTT.

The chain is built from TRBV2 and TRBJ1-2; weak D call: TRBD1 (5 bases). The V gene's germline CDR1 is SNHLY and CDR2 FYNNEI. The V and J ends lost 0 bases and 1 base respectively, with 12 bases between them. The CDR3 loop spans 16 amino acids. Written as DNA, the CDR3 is TGTGCCAGCAGTGAAGCGGGGATCGGGGGTAACTATGGCTACACCTTC. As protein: CASSEAGIGGNYGYTF.

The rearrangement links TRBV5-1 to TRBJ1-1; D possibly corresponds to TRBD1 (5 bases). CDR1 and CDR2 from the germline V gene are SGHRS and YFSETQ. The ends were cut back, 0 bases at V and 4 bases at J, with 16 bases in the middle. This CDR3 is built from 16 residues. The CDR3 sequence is CASSLGGGRATTEAFF. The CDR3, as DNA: TGCGCCAGCAGCTTGGGGGGCGGCAGGGCAACCACTGAAGCTTTCTTT. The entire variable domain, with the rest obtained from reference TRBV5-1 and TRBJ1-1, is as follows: KAGVTQTPRYLIKTRGQQVTLSCSPISGHRSVSWYQQTPGQGLQFLFEYFSETQRNKGNFPGRFSGRQFSNSRSEMNVSTLELGDSALYLCASSLGGGRATTEAFFGQGTRLTVV.

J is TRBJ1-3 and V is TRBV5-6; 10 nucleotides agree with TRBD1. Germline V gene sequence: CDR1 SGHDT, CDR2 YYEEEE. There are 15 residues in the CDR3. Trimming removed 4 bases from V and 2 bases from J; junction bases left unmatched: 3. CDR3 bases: TGTGCCAGCAGCGGCGGGACAGGGGCTGGAAACACCATATATTTT. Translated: CASSGGTGAGNTIYF.

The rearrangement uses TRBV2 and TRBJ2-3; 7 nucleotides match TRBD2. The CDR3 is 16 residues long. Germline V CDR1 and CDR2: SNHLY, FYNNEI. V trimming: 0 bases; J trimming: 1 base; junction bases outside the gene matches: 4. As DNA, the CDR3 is TGTGCCAGCAGTGAAGCGCTTGCGGGGGGCACAGATACGCAGTATTTT. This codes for CASSEALAGGTDTQYF.

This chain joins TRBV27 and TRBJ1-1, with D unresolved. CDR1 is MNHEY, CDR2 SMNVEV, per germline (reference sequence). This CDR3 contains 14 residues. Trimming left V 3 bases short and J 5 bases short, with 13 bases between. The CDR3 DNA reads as TGTGCCAGCAGTTTCGGGTTTTCGGGAACTGAAGCTTTCTTT. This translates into CASSFGFSGTEAFF.

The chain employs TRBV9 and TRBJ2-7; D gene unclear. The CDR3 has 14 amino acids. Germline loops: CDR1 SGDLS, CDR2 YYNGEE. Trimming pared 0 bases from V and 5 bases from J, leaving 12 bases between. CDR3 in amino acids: CASSVGPGQDEQYF. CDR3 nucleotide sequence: TGTGCCAGCAGCGTAGGGCCAGGCCAGGACGAGCAGTACTTC.

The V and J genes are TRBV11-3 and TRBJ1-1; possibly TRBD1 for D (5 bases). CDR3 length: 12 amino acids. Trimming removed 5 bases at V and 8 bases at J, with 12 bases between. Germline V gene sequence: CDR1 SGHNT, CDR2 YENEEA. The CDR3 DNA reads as TGTGCCAGCAGCCGGGGCCCAACGGAAGCTTTCTTT. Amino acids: CASSRGPTEAFF.

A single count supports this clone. Written as DNA, the CDR3 is TGTGCCACAGGACTAGCGGGAACCACAGATACGCAGTATTTT. Translating it yields CATGLAGTTDTQYF. The V call is TRBV10-3, the J call TRBJ2-3; 12 positions agree with TRBD2. Trimming at V came to 10 bases and at J to 2 bases, leaving 4 bases not matched to a gene. Per the germline V gene, CDR1 is ENHRY and CDR2 is SYGVKD. The CDR3 is made up of 14 amino acids.

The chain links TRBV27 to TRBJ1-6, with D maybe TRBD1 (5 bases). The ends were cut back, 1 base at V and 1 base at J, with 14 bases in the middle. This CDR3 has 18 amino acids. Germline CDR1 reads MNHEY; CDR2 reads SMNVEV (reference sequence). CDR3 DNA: TGTGCCAGCAGTTTATATTCAGGGTTTGGTTCCTATAATTCACCCCTCCACTTT. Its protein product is CASSLYSGFGSYNSPLHF.

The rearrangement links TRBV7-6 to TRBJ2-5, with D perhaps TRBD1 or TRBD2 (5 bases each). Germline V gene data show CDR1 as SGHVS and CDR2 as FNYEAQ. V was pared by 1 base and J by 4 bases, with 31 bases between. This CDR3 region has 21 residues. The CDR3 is CASSLVAVGAVGSSRRETQYF. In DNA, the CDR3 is TGTGCCAGCAGCTTAGTGGCCGTCGGGGCCGTCGGTTCTTCGCGTCGAGAGACCCAGTACTTC.

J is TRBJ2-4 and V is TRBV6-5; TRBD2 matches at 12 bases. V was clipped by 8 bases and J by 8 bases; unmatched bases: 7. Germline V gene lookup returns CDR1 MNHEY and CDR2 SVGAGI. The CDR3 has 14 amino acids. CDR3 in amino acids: CASAASGGGYIQYF. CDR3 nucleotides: TGTGCCAGCGCCGCTAGCGGGGGGGGGTACATTCAGTACTTC.

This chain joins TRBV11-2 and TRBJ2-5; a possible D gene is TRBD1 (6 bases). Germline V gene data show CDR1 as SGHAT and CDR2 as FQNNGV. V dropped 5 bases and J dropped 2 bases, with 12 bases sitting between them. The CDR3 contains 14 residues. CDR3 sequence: CASSMGQVQETQYF. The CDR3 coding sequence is TGTGCCAGCAGCATGGGACAAGTACAAGAGACCCAGTACTTC.

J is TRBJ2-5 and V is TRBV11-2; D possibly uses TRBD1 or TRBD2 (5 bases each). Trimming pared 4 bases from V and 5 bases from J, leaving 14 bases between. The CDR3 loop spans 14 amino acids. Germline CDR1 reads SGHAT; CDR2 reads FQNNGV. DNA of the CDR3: TGTGCCAGCAGCTATCAGGGAGTAGGGGAGACCCAGTACTTC. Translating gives CASSYQGVGETQYF.

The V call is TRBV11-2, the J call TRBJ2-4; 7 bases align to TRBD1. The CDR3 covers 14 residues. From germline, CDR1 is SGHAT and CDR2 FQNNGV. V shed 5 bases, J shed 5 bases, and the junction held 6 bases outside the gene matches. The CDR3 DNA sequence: TGTGCCAGCAGCCCACGACAGGGCCAAAACATTCAGTACTTC. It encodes CASSPRQGQNIQYF.

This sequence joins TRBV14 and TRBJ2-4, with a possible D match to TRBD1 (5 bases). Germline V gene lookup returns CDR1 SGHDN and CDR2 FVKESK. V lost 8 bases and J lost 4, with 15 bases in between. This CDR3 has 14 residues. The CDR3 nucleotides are TGTGCCAGCGCCTTAGGTCGACAGAAAAACATTCAGTACTTC. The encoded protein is CASALGRQKNIQYF.

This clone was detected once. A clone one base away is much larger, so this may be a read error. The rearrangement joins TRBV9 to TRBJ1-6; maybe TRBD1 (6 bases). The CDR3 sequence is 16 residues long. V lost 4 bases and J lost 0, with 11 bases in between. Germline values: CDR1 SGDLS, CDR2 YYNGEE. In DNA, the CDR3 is TGTGCCAGCAGCCCAGGACAGAGCTCCTATAATTCACCCCTCCACTTT. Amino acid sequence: CASSPGQSSYNSPLHF.

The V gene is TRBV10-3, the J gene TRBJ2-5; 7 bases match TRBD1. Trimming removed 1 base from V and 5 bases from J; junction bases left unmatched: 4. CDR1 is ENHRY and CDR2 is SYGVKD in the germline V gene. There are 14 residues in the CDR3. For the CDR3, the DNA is TGTGCCATCAGTGAGTTACAGGGGCGGGAGACCCAGTACTTC. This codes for CAISELQGRETQYF.

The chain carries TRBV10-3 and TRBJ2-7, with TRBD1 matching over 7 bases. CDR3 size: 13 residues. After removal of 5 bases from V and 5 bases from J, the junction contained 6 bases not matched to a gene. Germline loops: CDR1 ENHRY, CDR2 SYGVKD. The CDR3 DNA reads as TGTGCCATCAGTAACTCCGGGACAGACGAGCAGTACTTC. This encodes CAISNSGTDEQYF.

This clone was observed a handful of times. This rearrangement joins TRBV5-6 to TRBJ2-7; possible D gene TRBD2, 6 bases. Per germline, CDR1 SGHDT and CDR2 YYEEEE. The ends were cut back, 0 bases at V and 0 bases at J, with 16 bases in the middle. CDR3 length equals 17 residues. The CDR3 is CASSLELRSGDSYEQYF. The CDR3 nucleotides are TGTGCCAGCAGCTTGGAATTGAGATCGGGGGACTCCTACGAGCAGTACTTC.

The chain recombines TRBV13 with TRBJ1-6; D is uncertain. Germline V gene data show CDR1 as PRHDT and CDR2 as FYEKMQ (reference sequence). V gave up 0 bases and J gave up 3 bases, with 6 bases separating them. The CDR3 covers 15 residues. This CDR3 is CASSLGGDYNSPLHF. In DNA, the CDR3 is TGTGCCAGCAGCTTAGGTGGCGACTATAATTCACCCCTCCACTTT.

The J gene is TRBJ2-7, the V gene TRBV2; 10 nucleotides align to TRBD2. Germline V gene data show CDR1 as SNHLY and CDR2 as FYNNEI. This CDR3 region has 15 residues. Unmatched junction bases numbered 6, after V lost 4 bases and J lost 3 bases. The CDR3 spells CASSAQLAGFYEQYF. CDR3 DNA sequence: TGTGCCAGCAGTGCCCAACTAGCGGGGTTCTACGAGCAGTACTTC.